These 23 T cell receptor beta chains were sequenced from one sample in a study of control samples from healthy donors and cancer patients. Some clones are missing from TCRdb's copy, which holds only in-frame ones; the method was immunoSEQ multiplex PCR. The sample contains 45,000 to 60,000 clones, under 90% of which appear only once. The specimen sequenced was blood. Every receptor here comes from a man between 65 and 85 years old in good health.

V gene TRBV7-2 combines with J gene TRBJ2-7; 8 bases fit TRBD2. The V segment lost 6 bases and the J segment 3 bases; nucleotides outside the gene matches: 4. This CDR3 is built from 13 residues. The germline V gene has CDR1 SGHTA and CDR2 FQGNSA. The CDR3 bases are TGTGCCAGCAGAGCGGGGGCTAGCTACGAGCAGTACTTC. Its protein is CASRAGASYEQYF.

The DNA for the CDR3 is TGTGCCAGCAGTCCGAGGGACAAGGGGGCAGTCCCAGATACGCAGTATTTT. It yields the protein CASSPRDKGAVPDTQYF. The rearrangement uses TRBV27 and TRBJ2-3; 7 bases line up with TRBD1. J was trimmed by 4 bases and V by 5 bases; bases with no gene match: 15. The CDR3 runs 17 residues. The germline V gene has CDR1 MNHEY and CDR2 SMNVEV (reference sequence).

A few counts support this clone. CDR3 loop: CASSIEGTASNTGELFF. The CDR3 nucleotides read TGTGCCAGTAGTATAGAAGGGACAGCAAGTAACACCGGGGAGCTGTTTTTT. The chain uses TRBV19 and TRBJ2-2; 7 bases fit TRBD1. V lost 0 bases, J lost 2 bases, and 6 bases stayed unmatched. This CDR3 has 17 residues. The V gene's germline CDR1 is LNHDA and CDR2 SQIVND (reference sequence).

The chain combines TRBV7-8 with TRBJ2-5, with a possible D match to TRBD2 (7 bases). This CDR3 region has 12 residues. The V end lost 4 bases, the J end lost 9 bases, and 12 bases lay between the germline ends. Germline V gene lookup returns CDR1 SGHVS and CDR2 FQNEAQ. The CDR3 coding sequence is TGTGCCAGCAGCTCAGGGGAGGGGTCCCAGTACTTC. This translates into CASSSGEGSQYF. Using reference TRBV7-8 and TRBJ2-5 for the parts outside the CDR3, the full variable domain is GAGVSQSPRYKVAKRGQDVALRCDPISGHVSLFWYQQALGQGPEFLTYFQNEAQLDKSGLPSDRFFAERPEGSVSTLKIQRTQQEDSAVYLCASSSGEGSQYFGPGTRLLVL.

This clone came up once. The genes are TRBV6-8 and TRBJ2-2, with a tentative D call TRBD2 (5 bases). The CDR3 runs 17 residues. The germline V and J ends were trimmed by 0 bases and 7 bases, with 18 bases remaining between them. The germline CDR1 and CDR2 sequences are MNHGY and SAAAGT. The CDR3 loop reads CASSYSKRPTRDGELFF. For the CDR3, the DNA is TGTGCCAGCAGTTACTCGAAGCGGCCTACGAGGGACGGGGAGCTGTTTTTT.

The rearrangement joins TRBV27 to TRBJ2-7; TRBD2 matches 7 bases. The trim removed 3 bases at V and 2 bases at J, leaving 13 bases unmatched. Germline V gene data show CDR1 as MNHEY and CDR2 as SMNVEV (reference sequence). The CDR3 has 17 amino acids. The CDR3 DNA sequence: TGTGCCAGCAGTTTTTTACCGCGGCGGGGACTAACCTACGAGCAGTACTTC. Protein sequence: CASSFLPRRGLTYEQYF.

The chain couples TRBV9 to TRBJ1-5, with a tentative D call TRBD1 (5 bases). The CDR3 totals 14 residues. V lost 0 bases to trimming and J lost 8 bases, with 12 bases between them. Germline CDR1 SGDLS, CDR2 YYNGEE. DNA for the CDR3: TGTGCCAGCAGCGTAGGGGCAGGGATGGAGCCCCAGCATTTT. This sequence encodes CASSVGAGMEPQHF. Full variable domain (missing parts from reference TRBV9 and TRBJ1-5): DSGVTQTPKHLITATGQRVTLRCSPRSGDLSVYWYQQSLDQGLQFLIQYYNGEERAKGNILERFSAQQFPDLHSELNLSSLELGDSALYFCASSVGAGMEPQHFGDGTRLSIL.

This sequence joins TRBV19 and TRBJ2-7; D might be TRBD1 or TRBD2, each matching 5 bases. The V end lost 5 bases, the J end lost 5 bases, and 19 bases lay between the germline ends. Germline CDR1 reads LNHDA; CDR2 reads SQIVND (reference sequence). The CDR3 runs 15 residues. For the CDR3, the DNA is TGTGCCAGTAGTGCCACCCGGCTTCGAGGGGACGAGCAGTACTTC. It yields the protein CASSATRLRGDEQYF.

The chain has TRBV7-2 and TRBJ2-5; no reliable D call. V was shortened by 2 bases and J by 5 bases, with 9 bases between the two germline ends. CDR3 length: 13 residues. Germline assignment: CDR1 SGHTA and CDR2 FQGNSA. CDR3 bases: TGTGCCAGCAGCTTAAAACCCCGGGAGACCCAGTACTTC. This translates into CASSLKPRETQYF.

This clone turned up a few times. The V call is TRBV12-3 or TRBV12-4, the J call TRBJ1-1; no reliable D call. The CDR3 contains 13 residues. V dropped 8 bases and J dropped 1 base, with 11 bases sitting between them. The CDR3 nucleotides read TGTGCCAGCGCGAGGGTCGGGAACACTGAAGCTTTCTTT. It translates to CASARVGNTEAFF.

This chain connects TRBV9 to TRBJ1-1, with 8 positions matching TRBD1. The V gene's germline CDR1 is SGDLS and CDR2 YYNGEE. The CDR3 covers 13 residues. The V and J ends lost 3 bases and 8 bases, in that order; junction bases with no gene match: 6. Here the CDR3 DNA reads TGTGCCAGCAGCGAAACCACAGGGGGGGAAGCTTTCTTT. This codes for CASSETTGGEAFF.

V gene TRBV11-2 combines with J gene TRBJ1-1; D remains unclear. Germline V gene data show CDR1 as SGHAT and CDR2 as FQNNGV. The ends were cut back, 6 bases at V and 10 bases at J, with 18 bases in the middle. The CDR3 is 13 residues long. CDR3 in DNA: TGTGCCAGCAGAAAGCTTAGTCAGGTAACAGCTTTCTTT. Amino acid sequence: CASRKLSQVTAFF.

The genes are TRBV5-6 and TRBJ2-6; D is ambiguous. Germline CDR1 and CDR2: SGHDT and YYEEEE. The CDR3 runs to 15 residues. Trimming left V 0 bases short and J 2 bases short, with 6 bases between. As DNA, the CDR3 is TGTGCCAGCAGCTTGGGCCCTGCTGGGGCCAACGTCCTGACTTTC. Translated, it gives CASSLGPAGANVLTF.

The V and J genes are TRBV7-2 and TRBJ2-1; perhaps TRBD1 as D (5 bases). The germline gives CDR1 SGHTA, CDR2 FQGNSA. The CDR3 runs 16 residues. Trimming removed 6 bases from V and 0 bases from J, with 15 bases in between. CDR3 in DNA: TGTGCCAGCAGATTAACAGGCTCAACCTCCTACAATGAGCAGTTCTTC. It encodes CASRLTGSTSYNEQFF. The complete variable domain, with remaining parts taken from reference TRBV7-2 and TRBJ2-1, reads GAGVSQSPSNKVTEKGKDVELRCDPISGHTALYWYRQSLGQGLEFLIYFQGNSAPDKSGLPSDRFSAERTGGSVSTLTIQRTQQEDSAVYLCASRLTGSTSYNEQFFGPGTRLTVL.

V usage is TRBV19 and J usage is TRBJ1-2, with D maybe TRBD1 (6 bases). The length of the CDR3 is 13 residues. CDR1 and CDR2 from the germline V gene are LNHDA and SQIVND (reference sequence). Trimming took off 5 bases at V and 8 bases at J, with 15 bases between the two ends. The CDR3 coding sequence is TGTGCCAGTAGTGTAGGGACAAGAAGGGGCTACACCTTC. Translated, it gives CASSVGTRRGYTF.

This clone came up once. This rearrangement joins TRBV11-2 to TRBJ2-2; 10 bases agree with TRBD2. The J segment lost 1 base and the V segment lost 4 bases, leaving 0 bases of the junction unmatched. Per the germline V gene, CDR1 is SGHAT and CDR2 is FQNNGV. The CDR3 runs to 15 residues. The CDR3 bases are TGTGCCAGCAGCTCTAGCGGGGGGAACACCGGGGAGCTGTTTTTT. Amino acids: CASSSSGGNTGELFF.

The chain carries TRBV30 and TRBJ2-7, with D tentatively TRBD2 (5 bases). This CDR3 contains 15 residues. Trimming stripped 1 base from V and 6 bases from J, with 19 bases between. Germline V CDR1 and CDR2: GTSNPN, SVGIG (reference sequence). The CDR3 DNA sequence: TGTGCCTGGAGTGCCCGATGGACTCTTATGAGCGAGCAGTACTTC. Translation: CAWSARWTLMSEQYF. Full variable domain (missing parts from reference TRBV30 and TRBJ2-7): SQTIHQWPATLVQPVGSPLSLECTVEGTSNPNLYWYRQAAGRGLQLLFYSVGIGQISSEVPQNLSASRPQDRQFILSSKKLLLSDSGFYLCAWSARWTLMSEQYFGPGTRLTVT.

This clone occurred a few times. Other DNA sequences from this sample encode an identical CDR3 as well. CDR3 residues: CASRPDGANSPLHF. CDR3 DNA: TGTGCCAGCAGACCTGACGGGGCGAATTCACCCCTCCACTTT. The gene calls are TRBV6-5 and TRBJ1-6, with D tentatively TRBD1 (5 bases). The CDR3 runs 14 residues. V was clipped by 6 bases and J by 7 bases, with 13 bases between them. CDR1 MNHEY and CDR2 SVGAGI come from the germline V gene.

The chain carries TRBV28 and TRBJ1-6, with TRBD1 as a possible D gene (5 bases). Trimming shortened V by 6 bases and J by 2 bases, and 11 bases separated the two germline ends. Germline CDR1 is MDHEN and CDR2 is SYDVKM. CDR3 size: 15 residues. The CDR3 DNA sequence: TGTGCCAGCAGCCCAGCAGGGCCCTATAATTCACCCCTCCACTTT. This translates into CASSPAGPYNSPLHF.

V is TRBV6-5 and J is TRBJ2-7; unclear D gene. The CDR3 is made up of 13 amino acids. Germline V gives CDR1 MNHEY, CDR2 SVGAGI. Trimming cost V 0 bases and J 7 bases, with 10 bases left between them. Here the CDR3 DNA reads TGTGCCAGCAGTTACTCGTCCCTCTCGGAGCAGTACTTC. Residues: CASSYSSLSEQYF.

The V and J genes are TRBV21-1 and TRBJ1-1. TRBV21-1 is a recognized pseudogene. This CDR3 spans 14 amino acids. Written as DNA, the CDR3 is TGTGCCAGCAGCCCTAGCGGGGAGAACACTGAAGCTTTCTTT. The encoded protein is CASSPSGENTEAFF.

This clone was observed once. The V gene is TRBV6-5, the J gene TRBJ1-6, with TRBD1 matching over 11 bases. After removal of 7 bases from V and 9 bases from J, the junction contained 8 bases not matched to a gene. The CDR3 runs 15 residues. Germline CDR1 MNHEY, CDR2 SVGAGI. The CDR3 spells CASNHRDRGSSPLHF. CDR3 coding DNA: TGTGCCAGCAATCACCGGGACAGGGGGTCTTCACCCCTCCACTTT.

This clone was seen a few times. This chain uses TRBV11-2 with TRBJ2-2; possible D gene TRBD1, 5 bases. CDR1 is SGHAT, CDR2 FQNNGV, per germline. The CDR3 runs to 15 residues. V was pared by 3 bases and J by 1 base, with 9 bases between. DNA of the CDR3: TGTGCCAGCAGCTTTACAGGACAGAACACCGGGGAGCTGTTTTTT. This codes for CASSFTGQNTGELFF.